One and the same sample provided the 12 T cell receptor beta chains below, sequenced in a study of T cell changes during pregnancy in multiple sclerosis. The table came from immunoSEQ multiplex PCR; TCRdb's copy has only in-frame clones and leaves some out. The data show about 93,000 clones, about 92% seen once. The specimen comprised peripheral blood, sampled after pregnancy. All receptors derive from a female donor with multiple sclerosis, enrolled in a pregnancy study.

This clone has only one observation. The rearrangement uses TRBV5-6 and TRBJ1-3; 7 bases align to TRBD1. V was clipped by 1 base and J by 3 bases; unmatched bases: 1. The CDR3 totals 14 residues. CDR1 SGHDT and CDR2 YYEEEE come from the germline V gene. CDR3: CASSLTGVGNTIYF. The CDR3 region has the DNA TGTGCCAGCAGCTTGACAGGGGTTGGAAACACCATATATTTT.

The CDR3 here is CASSYSGIDEKLFF. In nucleotides, the CDR3 is TGCGCCAGCAGCTATTCGGGTATAGATGAAAAACTGTTTTTT. The gene calls are TRBV5-1 and TRBJ1-4; the D is unclear. V lost 3 bases and J 6 bases, leaving 12 bases between the germline ends. The CDR3 consists of 14 residues. From germline, CDR1 is SGHRS and CDR2 YFSETQ. The variable domain in full, with the rest retrieved from reference TRBV5-1 and TRBJ1-4, is KAGVTQTPRYLIKTRGQQVTLSCSPISGHRSVSWYQQTPGQGLQFLFEYFSETQRNKGNFPGRFSGRQFSNSRSEMNVSTLELGDSALYLCASSYSGIDEKLFFGSGTQLSVL.

The V call is TRBV25-1, the J call TRBJ2-1, with TRBD1 identical over 7 bases. V dropped 7 bases and J dropped 6; count of bases not matched to a gene: 12. The germline V gene encodes CDR1 MGHDK and CDR2 SYGVNS. CDR3 length: 15 amino acids. The CDR3, as DNA: TGTGCCAGCAAAAAGGGGCAGGGGGACATCAATGAGCAGTTCTTC. Protein product: CASKKGQGDINEQFF.

DNA of the CDR3: TGCGCCAGCAGCTTGATGACAGGGGAATATGGCTACACCTTC. Residues: CASSLMTGEYGYTF. The chain joins TRBV5-1 to TRBJ1-2, with 8 bases matching TRBD1. The germline V gene encodes CDR1 SGHRS and CDR2 YFSETQ. This CDR3 spans 14 amino acids. V trimming: 1 base; J trimming: 5 bases; junction bases outside the gene matches: 4.

The rearrangement links TRBV10-2 to TRBJ2-2, with TRBD2 as a possible D gene (6 bases). V shed 6 bases and J shed 7 bases, with 12 bases lying between them. CDR3 length equals 13 residues. Germline CDR1 and CDR2: WSHSY and SAAADI. CDR3 sequence: CASSPGADGELFF. The CDR3 region has the DNA TGCGCCAGCAGCCCGGGAGCAGACGGGGAGCTGTTTTTT.

V gene TRBV29-1 combines with J gene TRBJ2-1; D possibly corresponds to TRBD1 (5 bases). Between the trimmed V and J ends, which lost 1 base and 0 bases, there was a span of 10 bases. CDR3 length: 15 residues. The germline CDR1 and CDR2 sequences are SQVTM and ANQGSEA. CDR3 coding DNA: TGCAGCGTTGAAGTAGGGGCCAGCTCCTACAATGAGCAGTTCTTC. The encoded protein is CSVEVGASSYNEQFF.

The chain is built from TRBV7-3 and TRBJ2-1, with D possibly matching TRBD2 (6 bases). The CDR3 runs to 16 residues. In germline, CDR1 is SGHTA, CDR2 FQGTGA. Trimming cost V 5 bases and J 1 base, with 15 bases left between them. The DNA of the CDR3 is TGTGCCAGCAGCGGAACCCGGGGGAAGTCCTACAATGAGCAGTTCTTC. This gives the protein CASSGTRGKSYNEQFF.

This clone occurred many times. The J gene is TRBJ1-2, the V gene TRBV7-2; tentative D call: TRBD1 (5 bases). CDR3 length: 12 amino acids. The germline V gene has CDR1 SGHTA and CDR2 FQGNSA. Trimming took 6 bases from V and 6 from J, leaving 11 bases between them. For the CDR3, the DNA is TGTGCCAGCAGGTTGGACATCCATGGCTACACCTTC. Amino acids: CASRLDIHGYTF.

The chain recombines TRBV5-1 with TRBJ2-3; 7 nucleotides agree with TRBD2. V lost 5 bases to trimming and J lost 3 bases; unmatched junction nucleotides: 12. Germline loops: CDR1 SGHRS, CDR2 YFSETQ. This CDR3 region has 16 residues. The CDR3 sequence is CASRRGTTYRTDTQYF. For the CDR3, the DNA is TGCGCCAGCAGACGCGGGACTACCTATCGTACAGATACGCAGTATTTT.

The gene calls are TRBV4-1 and TRBJ2-1; D remains ambiguous. Deletions cut 0 bases from V and 0 bases from J, with 6 bases between. Germline V gene data show CDR1 as MGHRA and CDR2 as YSYEKL. The CDR3 is 15 residues long. The CDR3 region is CASSQDVYSYNEQFF. For the CDR3, the DNA is TGCGCCAGCAGCCAAGATGTATACTCCTACAATGAGCAGTTCTTC.

This chain connects TRBV13 to TRBJ2-7; 15 positions match TRBD2. Germline V gene sequence: CDR1 PRHDT, CDR2 FYEKMQ (reference sequence). J gave up 2 bases and V 4 bases, and 9 bases lay outside the gene matches. The CDR3 spans 18 residues. The DNA of the CDR3 is TGTGCCAGCAGCTCCAGGACTAGCGGGAGGGCCCCCGCCTACGAGCAGTACTTC. It specifies CASSSRTSGRAPAYEQYF. Full variable domain (remainder filled in from reference TRBV13 and TRBJ2-7): AAGVIQSPRHLIKEKRETATLKCYPIPRHDTVYWYQQGPGQDPQFLISFYEKMQSDKGSIPDRFSAQQFSDYHSELNMSSLELGDSALYFCASSSRTSGRAPAYEQYFGPGTRLTVT.

This clone was detected only a few times. The CDR3 coding sequence is TGTGCCAGCAGCGTAGGAGTAGCAAGCTCTGGAAACACCATATATTTT. Amino acid sequence: CASSVGVASSGNTIYF. The gene calls are TRBV9 and TRBJ1-3; D ambiguous. Germline V lookup: CDR1 SGDLS, CDR2 YYNGEE. CDR3 length equals 16 residues. Deletions cut 0 bases from V and 0 bases from J, with 10 bases between.